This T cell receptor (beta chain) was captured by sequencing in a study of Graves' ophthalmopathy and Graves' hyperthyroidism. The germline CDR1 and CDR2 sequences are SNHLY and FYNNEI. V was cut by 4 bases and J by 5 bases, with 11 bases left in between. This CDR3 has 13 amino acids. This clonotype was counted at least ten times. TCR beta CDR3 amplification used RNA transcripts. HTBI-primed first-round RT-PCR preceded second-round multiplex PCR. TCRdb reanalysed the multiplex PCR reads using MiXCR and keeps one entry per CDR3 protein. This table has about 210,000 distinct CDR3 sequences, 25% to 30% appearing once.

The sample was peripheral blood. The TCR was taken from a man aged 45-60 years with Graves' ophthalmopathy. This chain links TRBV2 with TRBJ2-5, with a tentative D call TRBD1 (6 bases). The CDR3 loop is CASSAGDWETQYF. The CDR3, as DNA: TGTGCCAGCAGTGCAGGGGATTGGGAGACCCAGTACTTC.